The 24 T cell receptor beta chains listed next were all sequenced from one sample in a study of Graves' ophthalmopathy and Graves' hyperthyroidism. RNA transcripts were the source from which TCR beta CDR3 regions were amplified. Second-round multiplex PCR came after a first-round RT-PCR that employed HTBI primers. From the multiplex PCR reads, TCRdb called clonotypes with MiXCR, one entry per CDR3 protein. Of about 740,000 distinct CDR3 sequences listed, 35% to 50% are singletons. Sequencing was performed on peripheral blood. The receptor set was obtained from an adult man with Graves' ophthalmopathy.

At least ten counts were recorded for this clonotype. The rearrangement uses TRBV11-1 and TRBJ1-1; D is unclear. This CDR3 spans 13 amino acids. Germline CDR1 SGHAT, CDR2 FQDESV (reference sequence). Trimming pared 4 bases from V and 2 bases from J, leaving 8 bases between. The CDR3 nucleotides are TGTGCCAGCAGCTATCGTACCAACACTGAAGCTTTCTTT. Translated, it gives CASSYRTNTEAFF.

This clonotype has a handful of counts. The rearrangement joins TRBV12-3 or TRBV12-4 to TRBJ1-5, with 7 bases matching TRBD1. The V segment lost 6 bases and the J segment 5 bases; nucleotides outside the gene matches: 10. CDR3 length: 15 residues. In DNA, the CDR3 is TGTGCCAGCAGGGCCTTCGACAGGGAGGATCAGCCCCAGCATTTT. Amino acid sequence: CASRAFDREDQPQHF.

Note on this clonotype: A much larger clone differs by one base, so this may be a read error. V gene TRBV10-3 combines with J gene TRBJ1-2; 7 bases map to TRBD1. The germline V gene has CDR1 ENHRY and CDR2 SYGVKD. The V and J ends lost 7 bases and 4 bases, in that order; junction bases with no gene match: 3. This CDR3 region has 12 residues. The chain's CDR3 is CAIKGAAYGYTF. CDR3 DNA sequence: TGTGCCATCAAGGGGGCGGCCTATGGCTACACCTTC.

This clonotype was seen ten or more times. The genes are TRBV2 and TRBJ1-6, with 8 bases identical to TRBD1. The CDR3 extends over 15 amino acids. Germline loops: CDR1 SNHLY, CDR2 FYNNEI. Trimming took 0 bases from V and 8 from J; bases not matched to a gene: 3. CDR3 sequence reads: CASSEATGAYSPLHF. The CDR3 DNA sequence: TGTGCCAGCAGTGAAGCGACAGGGGCTTATTCACCCCTCCACTTT.

The chain links TRBV29-1 to TRBJ2-7; D remains ambiguous. The V gene's germline CDR1 is SQVTM and CDR2 ANQGSEA. The CDR3 consists of 13 residues. The V gene lost 8 bases and the J gene lost 3 bases, with 17 bases spanning the gap. The CDR3 spells CSLMSPRLYEQYF. The CDR3, as DNA: TGCAGCTTGATGTCACCGAGACTCTACGAGCAGTACTTC.

This clonotype was seen a few times. The J gene is TRBJ1-2, the V gene TRBV20-1; no reliable D call. There are 14 residues in the CDR3. Germline V gene data show CDR1 as DFQATT and CDR2 as SNEGSKA (reference sequence). The V end lost 6 bases, the J end lost 4 bases, and 18 bases lay between the germline ends. The CDR3 bases are TGCAGTGCGCCGACCGATAACGGCGTCTATGGCTACACCTTC. It is translated as CSAPTDNGVYGYTF.

This sequence joins TRBV10-3 and TRBJ1-2, with 8 bases identical to TRBD1. CDR3 length equals 15 residues. Germline values: CDR1 ENHRY, CDR2 SYGVKD. Trimming took 6 bases from V and 6 from J; bases not matched to a gene: 12. CDR3 DNA sequence: TGTGCCATCAGCGGGGGCGACAGGGGTCGTGATGGCTACACCTTC. Protein: CAISGGDRGRDGYTF.

The chain employs TRBV7-9 and TRBJ1-1, with D tentatively TRBD1 (5 bases). This CDR3 has 13 residues. The V and J ends lost 8 bases and 5 bases respectively, with 15 bases between them. CDR1 SEHNR and CDR2 FQNEAQ come from the germline V gene (reference sequence). The DNA for the CDR3 is TGTGCCAGCGAAAGTAGAGGGGCGACTGAAGCTTTCTTT. Protein sequence: CASESRGATEAFF.

The table lists this clonotype with many counts. V usage is TRBV7-9 and J usage is TRBJ2-6; D not certain. Trimming removed 1 base at V and 0 bases at J, with 4 bases between. The CDR3 consists of 15 residues. Germline CDR1 is SEHNR and CDR2 is FQNEAQ (reference sequence). In DNA, the CDR3 is TGTGCCAGCAGCTTAGAAGGCTCTGGGGCCAACGTCCTGACTTTC. Its protein product is CASSLEGSGANVLTF.

In its sample, this clonotype was seen many times. DNA for the CDR3: TGTGCCAGCAGCTTCCAGGGGCTGGGTTCACCCCTCCACTTT. Translating it yields CASSFQGLGSPLHF. This rearrangement joins TRBV7-9 to TRBJ1-6; TRBD1 might be the D (6 bases). V lost 3 bases and J 9 bases, leaving 12 bases between the germline ends. This CDR3 region has 14 residues. The germline V gene encodes CDR1 SEHNR and CDR2 FQNEAQ (reference sequence).

The V and J genes are TRBV3-1 and TRBJ1-1, with no clear D. CDR3 length equals 13 residues. V was trimmed by 1 base and J by 9 bases, leaving 12 bases between them. Germline V lookup: CDR1 LGHDT, CDR2 YNNKEL (reference sequence). CDR3 protein: CASSQGTILQAFF. The DNA for the CDR3 is TGTGCCAGCAGCCAAGGCACCATTCTTCAAGCTTTCTTT.

This chain uses TRBV2 with TRBJ1-1, with a tentative D call TRBD1 (5 bases). The CDR3 sequence is 15 residues long. The germline V gene has CDR1 SNHLY and CDR2 FYNNEI. V was trimmed by 8 bases and J by 0 bases, leaving 16 bases between them. The CDR3 spells CASANTGPMNTEAFF. CDR3 nucleotides: TGTGCCAGCGCCAATACGGGGCCCATGAACACTGAAGCTTTCTTT.

This rearrangement joins TRBV5-1 to TRBJ2-2; no definite D call. With 0 bases removed from V and 4 bases from J, the gap between germline ends came to 4 bases. Germline V gene sequence: CDR1 SGHRS, CDR2 YFSETQ. CDR3 length: 13 residues. In DNA, the CDR3 is TGCGCCAGCAGCTTGGCTGTCACCGGGGAGCTGTTTTTT. Translating it yields CASSLAVTGELFF.

The chain uses TRBV2 and TRBJ2-2; no firm D call. Germline lookup yields CDR1 SNHLY and CDR2 FYNNEI. This CDR3 has 14 residues. V was clipped by 4 bases and J by 1 base, with 7 bases between them. DNA of the CDR3: TGTGCCAGCAGTGTGGGCAAGAACACCGGGGAGCTGTTTTTT. As protein: CASSVGKNTGELFF.

This clonotype has a count of ten or more. The rearrangement uses TRBV7-9 and TRBJ1-4; D is uncertain. With 1 base removed from V and 4 bases from J, the gap between germline ends came to 7 bases. The CDR3 is 14 amino acids. Germline CDR1 reads SEHNR; CDR2 reads FQNEAQ (reference sequence). The CDR3 coding sequence is TGTGCCAGCAGCTTAGAATCAGATAATGAAAAACTGTTTTTT. This gives the protein CASSLESDNEKLFF.

This clonotype has ten or more counts. The chain joins TRBV7-2 to TRBJ2-5; D uncertain. V lost 5 bases to trimming and J lost 5 bases, with 12 bases between them. The CDR3 is 13 residues long. Germline V gene data show CDR1 as SGHTA and CDR2 as FQGNSA. This CDR3 is CASSPATGETQYF. DNA for the CDR3: TGTGCCAGCAGCCCTGCAACTGGGGAGACCCAGTACTTC.

This clonotype has a count of ten or more. This chain connects TRBV29-1 to TRBJ2-2; D is perhaps TRBD2 (5 bases). This CDR3 is 12 amino acids long. Deletions cut 5 bases from V and 7 bases from J, with 11 bases between. Per germline, CDR1 SQVTM and CDR2 ANQGSEA. CDR3 DNA sequence: TGCAGCGTTTCCTCGGGAAGCGGGGAGCTGTTTTTT. It yields the protein CSVSSGSGELFF.

The V gene is TRBV7-9, the J gene TRBJ1-6; possible D gene TRBD1, 5 bases. Germline V gives CDR1 SEHNR, CDR2 FQNEAQ (reference sequence). The CDR3 spans 13 residues. Trimming shortened V by 5 bases and J by 9 bases, and 11 bases separated the two germline ends. The CDR3: CASSVDSGSPLHF. The CDR3 nucleotides are TGTGCCAGCAGCGTCGACAGTGGTTCACCCCTCCACTTT.

A few counts support this clonotype. J is TRBJ2-7 and V is TRBV4-3, with D possibly being TRBD2 (6 bases). Germline CDR1 reads LGHNA; CDR2 reads YSLEER. The CDR3 is 15 residues long. V dropped 4 bases and J dropped 0 bases, with 13 bases sitting between them. For the CDR3, the DNA is TGCGCCAGCAGCCGTAGCGGAGCAGCCTCCTACGAGCAGTACTTC. This sequence encodes CASSRSGAASYEQYF.

This clonotype occurred many times. The V and J genes are TRBV10-2 and TRBJ1-2, with 8 positions matching TRBD1. V was clipped by 3 bases and J by 7 bases; unmatched bases: 7. The CDR3 is 14 residues long. CDR1 and CDR2 from the germline V gene are WSHSY and SAAADI. The CDR3 loop reads CASSDTGQGGGYTF. CDR3 DNA: TGCGCCAGCAGTGACACCGGACAGGGAGGTGGCTACACCTTC.

The gene calls are TRBV7-9 and TRBJ2-2; 11 nucleotides agree with TRBD2. CDR3 length: 18 amino acids. The germline V gene has CDR1 SEHNR and CDR2 FQNEAQ (reference sequence). The V gene end was trimmed by 2 bases and the J gene end by 3 bases; junction bases not matched to a gene: 8. CDR3: CASSLYSGRVGDTGELFF. CDR3 in DNA: TGTGCCAGCAGCTTATATAGCGGGAGGGTCGGAGACACCGGGGAGCTGTTTTTT. The full variable domain, completed using reference TRBV7-9 and TRBJ2-2, is DTGVSQNPRHKITKRGQNVTFRCDPISEHNRLYWYRQTLGQGPEFLTYFQNEAQLEKSRLLSDRFSAERPKGSFSTLEIQRTEQGDSAMYLCASSLYSGRVGDTGELFFGEGSRLTVL.

The V gene is TRBV20-1, the J gene TRBJ2-5, with 7 bases identical to TRBD1. The CDR3 consists of 14 residues. CDR1 DFQATT and CDR2 SNEGSKA come from the germline V gene (reference sequence). The V gene end was trimmed by 6 bases and the J gene end by 4 bases; junction bases not matched to a gene: 11. The CDR3 spells CSARWTGYLETQYF. The CDR3 region has the DNA TGCAGTGCCAGATGGACAGGTTATTTAGAGACCCAGTACTTC.

This clonotype was counted many times. The V gene is TRBV7-9, the J gene TRBJ2-2; D remains ambiguous. The ends were cut back, 4 bases at V and 1 base at J, with 4 bases in the middle. Looked up from germline, CDR1 is SEHNR and CDR2 is FQNEAQ (reference sequence). The CDR3 contains 13 residues. The DNA for the CDR3 is TGTGCCAGCAGCTGGGGGAACACCGGGGAGCTGTTTTTT. Translation gives CASSWGNTGELFF. The full variable domain, its missing parts supplied by reference TRBV7-9 and TRBJ2-2, is DTGVSQNPRHKITKRGQNVTFRCDPISEHNRLYWYRQTLGQGPEFLTYFQNEAQLEKSRLLSDRFSAERPKGSFSTLEIQRTEQGDSAMYLCASSWGNTGELFFGEGSRLTVL.

Many counts were recorded for this clonotype. Here the CDR3 DNA reads TGTGCCACCAGCAGAGATCGGAGTGGAGACTCCTACGAGCAGTACTTC. Encoded protein: CATSRDRSGDSYEQYF. The chain carries TRBV15 and TRBJ2-7, with D hard to call. Trimming took off 0 bases at V and 0 bases at J, with 12 bases between the two ends. The CDR3 runs to 16 residues. Germline V gene data show CDR1 as LNHNV and CDR2 as YYDKDF (reference sequence).